Sequencing of this T cell receptor beta chain was carried out in a study of T cells in Graves' hyperthyroidism and ophthalmopathy. Used for diagnoses were clinical symptoms, serum thyroxine and TRAb, thyroid ultrasound and orbital computed tomography. Germline values: CDR1 MNHNS, CDR2 SASEGT. This CDR3 contains 15 residues. V lost 5 bases to trimming and J lost 2 bases, with 16 bases between them. RNA transcripts yielded amplified TCR beta CDR3 regions. HTBI primers were employed in a first-round RT-PCR of the TCR CDR3. TCRdb ran MiXCR on the multiplex PCR reads and lists one entry per CDR3 protein. This table has approximately 870,000 distinct CDR3 sequences, around 39% appearing once.

The chain employs TRBV6-1 and TRBJ2-7; possible D gene TRBD1, 5 bases. The TCR was taken from a man between 18 and 29 years old with Graves' hyperthyroidism. The specimen was blood. CDR3 nucleotide sequence: TGTGCCAGCAGTTACTCCTCCAGGGTAACCTACGAGCAGTACTTC. It encodes CASSYSSRVTYEQYF.